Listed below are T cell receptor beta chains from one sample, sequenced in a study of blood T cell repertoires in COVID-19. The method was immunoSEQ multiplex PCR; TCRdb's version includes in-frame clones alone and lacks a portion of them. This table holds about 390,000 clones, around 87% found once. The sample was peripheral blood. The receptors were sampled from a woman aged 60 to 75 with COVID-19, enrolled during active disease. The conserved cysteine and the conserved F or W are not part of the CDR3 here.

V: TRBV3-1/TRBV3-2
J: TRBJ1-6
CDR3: ASSQLPTDNSPLH

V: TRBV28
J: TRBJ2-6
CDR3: ASTTGGFSGANVLT

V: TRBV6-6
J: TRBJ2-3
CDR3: ASTLRTDTQY

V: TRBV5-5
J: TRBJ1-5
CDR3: ASSPRLSNQPQH

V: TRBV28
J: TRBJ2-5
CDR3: ASSLLQQTEETQY

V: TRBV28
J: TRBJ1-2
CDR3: ASSSDRAHYGYT

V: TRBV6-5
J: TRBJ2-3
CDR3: ASSSSDTQY

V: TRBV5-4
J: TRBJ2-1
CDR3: ASSPRTSGGSEQF

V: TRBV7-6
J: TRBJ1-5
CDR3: ASSPTVSTQPQH

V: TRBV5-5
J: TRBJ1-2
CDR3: ASSLFSGGTGAGNYGYT

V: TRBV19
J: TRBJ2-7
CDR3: ASSIGRRGNSYEQY

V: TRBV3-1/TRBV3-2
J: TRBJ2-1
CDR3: ASSQGRGPSSYNEQF

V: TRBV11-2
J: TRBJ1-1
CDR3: ASSPGTGGHTEAF

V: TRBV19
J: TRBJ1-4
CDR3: ASHRGRGLDEKLF

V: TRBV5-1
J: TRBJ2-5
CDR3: ASSYGQGLGQETQY

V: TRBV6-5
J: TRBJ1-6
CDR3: ASTGQGASPLH

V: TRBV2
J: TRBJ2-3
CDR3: ASKYEGALSTDTQY

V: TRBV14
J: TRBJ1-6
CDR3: ASSPGFYNSPLH

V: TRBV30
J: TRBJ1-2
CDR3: AWSDQGYGYT

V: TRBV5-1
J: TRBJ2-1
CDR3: ASSLDRTKNEQF

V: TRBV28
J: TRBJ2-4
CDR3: ASSSGGAKNIQY

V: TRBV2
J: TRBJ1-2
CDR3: ASSSTSWTANYGYT

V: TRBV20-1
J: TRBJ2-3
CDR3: SASLEDTQY

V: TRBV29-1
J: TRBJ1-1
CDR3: SARQGSMNTEAF

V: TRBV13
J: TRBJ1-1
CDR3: ASSADMMNTEAF

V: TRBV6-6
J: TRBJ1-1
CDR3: ASRRVQKNTEAF

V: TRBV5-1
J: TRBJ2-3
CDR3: ASSQGKVRDTQY

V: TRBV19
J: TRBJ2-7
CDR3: ASSLRDEQY

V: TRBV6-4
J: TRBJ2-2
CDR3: ASSDTGLAGIAGELF

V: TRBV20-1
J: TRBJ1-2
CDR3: SASRGGYGYT

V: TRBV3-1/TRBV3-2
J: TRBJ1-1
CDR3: ASSRQDRGPF

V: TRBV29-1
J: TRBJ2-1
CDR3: SAEALQHNEQF

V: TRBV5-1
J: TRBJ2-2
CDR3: ASSISPRIVGGTGELF

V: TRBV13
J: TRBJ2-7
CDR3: ASKRTGTYEQY

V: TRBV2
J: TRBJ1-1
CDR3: ASRDRWDTEAF

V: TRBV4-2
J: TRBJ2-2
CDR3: ASSQEQGQGSTGELF

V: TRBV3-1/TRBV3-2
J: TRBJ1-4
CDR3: ASSHQGTLNEKLF

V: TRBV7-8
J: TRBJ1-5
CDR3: ASSAQGTRQPQH

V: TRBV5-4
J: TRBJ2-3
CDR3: AGGTVSTDTQY

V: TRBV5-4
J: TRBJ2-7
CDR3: ASSQSGGNYEQY

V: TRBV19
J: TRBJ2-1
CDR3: AVRAGNEQF

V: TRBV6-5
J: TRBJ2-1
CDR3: ASSSQGRTNNEQF

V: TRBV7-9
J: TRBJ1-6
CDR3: ASSLGDRENSPLH

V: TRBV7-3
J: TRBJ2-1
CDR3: ASSSRTLGDEQF

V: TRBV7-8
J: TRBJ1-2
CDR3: ASSLGTGPFT